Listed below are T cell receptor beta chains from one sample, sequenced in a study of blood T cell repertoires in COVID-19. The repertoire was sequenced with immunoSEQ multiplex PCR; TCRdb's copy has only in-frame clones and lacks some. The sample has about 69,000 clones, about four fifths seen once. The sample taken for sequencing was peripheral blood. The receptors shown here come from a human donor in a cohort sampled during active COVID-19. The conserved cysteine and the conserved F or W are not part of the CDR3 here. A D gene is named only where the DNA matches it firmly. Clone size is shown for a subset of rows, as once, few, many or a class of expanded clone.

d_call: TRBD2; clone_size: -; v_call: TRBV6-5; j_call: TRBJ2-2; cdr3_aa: ASSQTSGAGELF
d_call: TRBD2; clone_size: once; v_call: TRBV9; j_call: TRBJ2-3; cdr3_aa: ASSVVSGGLDTQY
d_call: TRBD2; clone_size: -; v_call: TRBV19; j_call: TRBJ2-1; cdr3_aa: ASSMTSTSGHNEQF
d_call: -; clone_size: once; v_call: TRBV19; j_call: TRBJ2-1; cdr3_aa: ASSTTSSYNEQF
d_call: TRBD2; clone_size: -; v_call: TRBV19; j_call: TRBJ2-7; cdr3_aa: ASSIALAGVGEQY
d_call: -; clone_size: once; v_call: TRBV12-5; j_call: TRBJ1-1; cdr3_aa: ASGLGANTEAF
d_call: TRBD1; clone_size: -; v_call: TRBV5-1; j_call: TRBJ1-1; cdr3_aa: ASSLGQGETEAF
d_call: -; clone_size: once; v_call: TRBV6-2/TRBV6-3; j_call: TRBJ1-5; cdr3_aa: ASSKMAGALNQPQH
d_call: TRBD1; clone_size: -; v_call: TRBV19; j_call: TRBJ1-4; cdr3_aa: ASSMERPGQANEKLF
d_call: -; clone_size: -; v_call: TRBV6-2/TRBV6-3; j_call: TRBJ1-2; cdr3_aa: ASSYSRTDANYGYT
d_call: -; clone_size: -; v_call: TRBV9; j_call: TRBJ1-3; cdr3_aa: ASSVGQPGNTIY
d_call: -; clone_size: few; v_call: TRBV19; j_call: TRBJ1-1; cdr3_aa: ASSIRATEAF
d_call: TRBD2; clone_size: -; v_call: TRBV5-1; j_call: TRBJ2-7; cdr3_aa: ASSLVAGSSYEQY
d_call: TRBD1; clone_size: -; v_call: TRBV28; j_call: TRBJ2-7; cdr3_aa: ASRRTGYEQY
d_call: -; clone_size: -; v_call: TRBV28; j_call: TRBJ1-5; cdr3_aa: ASSPLDRSNQPQH
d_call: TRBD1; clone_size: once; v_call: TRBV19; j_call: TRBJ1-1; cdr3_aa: ASTLGQGGIAEAF
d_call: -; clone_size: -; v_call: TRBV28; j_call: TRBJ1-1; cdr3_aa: ASTYPGVNTEAF
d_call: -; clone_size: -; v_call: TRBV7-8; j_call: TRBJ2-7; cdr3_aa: ASSPSSYEQY
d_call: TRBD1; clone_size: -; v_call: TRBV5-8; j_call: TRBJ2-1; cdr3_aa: ASSHLTGNNEQF
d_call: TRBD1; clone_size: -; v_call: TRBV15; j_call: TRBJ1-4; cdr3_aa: ATSRGQGAGAINEKLF
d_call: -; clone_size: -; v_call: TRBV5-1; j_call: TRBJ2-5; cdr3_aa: ASSLGGRPRETQY
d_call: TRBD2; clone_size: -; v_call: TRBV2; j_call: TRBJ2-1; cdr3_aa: ASSRTSGRYEQF
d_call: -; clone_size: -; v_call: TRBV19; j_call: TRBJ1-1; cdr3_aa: ASSLQGNTEAF
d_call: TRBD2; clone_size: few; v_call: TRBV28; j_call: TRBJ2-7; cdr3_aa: ASTGSGTSYEQY
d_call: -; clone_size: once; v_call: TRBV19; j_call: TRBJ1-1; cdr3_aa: ASSIEGGTEAF
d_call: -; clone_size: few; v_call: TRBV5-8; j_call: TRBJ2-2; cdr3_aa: ASSLMGATGELF
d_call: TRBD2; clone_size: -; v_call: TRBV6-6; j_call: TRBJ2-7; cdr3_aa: ASSPGGDEQY
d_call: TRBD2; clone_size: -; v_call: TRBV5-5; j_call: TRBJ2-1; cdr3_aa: ASSSSGTSRGDEQF
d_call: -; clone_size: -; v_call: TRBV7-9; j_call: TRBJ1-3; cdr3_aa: ASSPPNRATNGNTIY
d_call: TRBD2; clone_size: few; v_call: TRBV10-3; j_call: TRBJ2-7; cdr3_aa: AITGTSGGEQY
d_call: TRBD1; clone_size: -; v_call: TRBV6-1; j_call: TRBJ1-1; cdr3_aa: ASSDYRGRVNTEAF
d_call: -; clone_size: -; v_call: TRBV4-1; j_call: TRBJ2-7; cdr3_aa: ASSQESVERHTYEQY
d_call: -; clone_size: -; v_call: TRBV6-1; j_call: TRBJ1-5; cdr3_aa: ASSEGRGSIPNQPQH
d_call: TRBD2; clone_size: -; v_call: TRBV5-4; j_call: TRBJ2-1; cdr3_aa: ASSLRLAGLWAYNEQF
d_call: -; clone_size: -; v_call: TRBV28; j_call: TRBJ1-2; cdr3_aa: ASSLLDSTNYGYT
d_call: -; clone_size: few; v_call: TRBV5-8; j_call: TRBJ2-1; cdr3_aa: ASAGRGSYNEQF